This T cell receptor beta chain was captured in a study of blood T cells in healthy people across ages (dated by TCRdb to 2013 to 2016). About the study as a whole: In model experiments, template switching captured roughly one uniquely barcoded TCR beta cDNA molecule for every two T cells. The study measured age-related changes in TCR beta repertoire diversity using deep sequencing normalized with unique cDNA molecular identifiers. The donors were divided into four age groups: young (average approximately 16 years), middle-aged (about 40), aged (62) and long-lived (approximately 74). To avoid experimental bias, donors of different ages were distributed randomly across sequencing lanes. Using the same blood draw, the study looked at two additional independent replicas of 1 million unique cDNA reads for two donors, one aged 18 to 30 and the other aged 80 or older. The full study reports these points: Because the CMV infection status of the donors was unknown, age-related changes in expanded clonotypes may potentially have been confounded. Because profiling used bulk unsorted PBMCs, naive and antigen-experienced compartments could not be compared conclusively. Compared with the aged group, the long-lived group had more naive CD4+ T cells, fewer expanded clones and increased TCR diversity, a pattern suggesting age selection. Observed TCR beta diversity per million T cells fell roughly linearly with age, and a significant reduction was already apparent by age around 40. The percentage of naive T cells measured by flow cytometry correlated strongly with observed TCR beta diversity. Estimates of total diversity based on one million sequenced T cells were considered lower bounds and underestimates.

The donors were 40 or so Caucasian individuals from Russia, aged roughly 6 to 100 years, who were systemically healthy. Approximately 9.3 milliliters of peripheral blood were drawn from each donor into EDTA-treated Vacutainer tubes. Ficoll-Paque density-gradient centrifugation was used to isolate PBMCs, with at least 7 million per sample. Total RNA was extracted from PBMCs with Trizol reagent, with at least 5 micrograms obtained per sample. For every donor, flow cytometry on a PBMC aliquot measured the percentage of naive CD45RAhigh/CD27high T cells. The library was prepared using 5' RACE. A second 7 to 11 cycle PCR used a sample-barcoded 5' primer and a J-beta primer mix. A unique molecular identifier was introduced onto each TCR beta cDNA molecule by a template-switch 5' adaptor carrying 12 random nucleotides. Each sample yielded at least 2.5 million CDR3-containing paired-end reads. All of the RNA was converted into first-strand cDNA using the Mint cDNA synthesis kit, with a TRBC-specific oligonucleotide serving as the primer. After uracil-DNA glycosylase treatment, a first 18-cycle PCR used universal primers M1SS and BC2_uni_R on all cDNA. Concerning the study's data processing: For normalization, 1 million high-quality reads, each with a distinct molecular identifier, were randomly selected from each sample. Instead of being binned into consensus sequences, reads with shared molecular identifiers were discarded. CDR3 identification, clonotype clustering and error correction used MiTCR with a Q25 quality threshold and the strictest error-elimination algorithm. A nonparametric unseen species model using Euler transformation provided a lower-bound estimate of total TCR beta diversity. TCRdb reanalyzed the raw reads on its own, using fastp at Q25 for trimming and MiXCR for clone calling, and kept in-frame beta chains. CDR3 protein sequences are deduplicated, and each keeps its most common genes and DNA. Here the V and J calls rest on TCRdb's processing, not on the authors' analysis. The sample table lists 1,800,000 or so distinct CDR3 sequences, 35% to 50% of them with a count of one. Clones ranked in the top ten supply more than 20% of the sample.

The CDR3 starts with the cysteine, ends with the phenylalanine, and has 16 residues. Of all the DNA, just the CDR3 is kept, 48 bases in frame from base 1. CDR1 DFQATT and CDR2 SNEGSKA were looked up in the germline V gene (reference sequence). Regarding this clonotype: The specificity of this receptor is unknown. Within one base of it there is no much larger clone, and no base qualities were kept.

Sequencing input: blood. The chain is encoded by TRBV20-1 joined to TRBJ2-4, with 8 middle bases fitting TRBD2. The DNA end lines up better with TRBJ2-7; the J call may be wrong. The clonotype originates from a human donor in good health. The DNA reads TGCAGTGCTAGAGGCGGACCCGGGGGGGGAGCCTACGAGCAGTACTTC. It encodes CSARGGPGGGAYEQYF.